This T cell receptor (beta chain) came from a study of control samples from healthy donors and cancer patients. Germline V gene lookup returns CDR1 SGHNT and CDR2 YYREEE (reference sequence). After removal of 7 bases from V and 5 bases from J, the junction contained 5 bases not matched to a gene. CDR3 length equals 14 residues. Assay used: immunoSEQ multiplex PCR; TCRdb lists only in-frame clones, some missing. The sample contains approximately 100,000 clones, just over 90% of which appear only once. The origin of this receptor is a woman aged 18 to 35 in good health. The V and J genes are TRBV5-4 and TRBJ2-1, with TRBD2 identical over 11 bases. The sample comprised blood. CDR3 sequence (DNA): TGTGCCAGCGCCCCGACTAGCGGGGACAATGAGCAGTTCTTC. Translated, it gives CASAPTSGDNEQFF.